The 11 T cell receptor beta chains below come from one sample, sequenced in a study of CD8 T cells in ankylosing spondylitis. Study outcomes and limitations: A motif of roughly 8 highly homologous TCR beta variants was seen as apparently characteristic of ankylosing spondylitis blood.

Their antigen targets remain unknown. TCRdb re-called the 5' RACE reads with MiXCR, one entry per CDR3 protein. There are hundreds of thousands of distinct CDR3 sequences in the sample; about 13% occur only once, and about 6.8% lies in the top ten. The material sequenced was blood, either unsorted or a sorted T cell fraction (not recorded which). All receptors come from a male donor with ankylosing spondylitis.

This clonotype was found a few times. The chain recombines TRBV12-3 or TRBV12-4 with TRBJ2-3; the D is unclear. This CDR3 has 14 amino acids. V dropped 3 bases and J dropped 5 bases, with 12 bases sitting between them. CDR3 amino acids: CASSFVGALDTQYF. The CDR3, as DNA: TGTGCCAGCAGTTTTGTAGGCGCCCTAGATACGCAGTATTTT.

The chain uses TRBV7-2 and TRBJ2-3; D is perhaps TRBD2 (6 bases). Trimming took 1 base from V and 4 from J, leaving 15 bases between them. Germline values: CDR1 SGHTA, CDR2 FQGNSA. The CDR3 contains 16 residues. CDR3 coding DNA: TGTGCCAGCAGCTTAGACCCGGCGGGAAGGGCAGATACGCAGTATTTT. Translated: CASSLDPAGRADTQYF.

V usage is TRBV25-1 and J usage is TRBJ2-5; D is unclear. CDR1 is MGHDK, CDR2 SYGVNS, per germline. V lost 4 bases and J lost 5, with 11 bases in between. The CDR3 is 13 residues long. CDR3 loop: CASSVRGEETQYF. The CDR3 DNA sequence: TGTGCCAGCAGTGTCCGCGGAGAGGAGACCCAGTACTTC.

This clonotype appeared a few times. The chain combines TRBV2 with TRBJ1-4, with 9 bases lining up with TRBD1. V lost 5 bases to trimming and J lost 5 bases; unmatched junction nucleotides: 6. Per germline, CDR1 SNHLY and CDR2 FYNNEI. There are 15 residues in the CDR3. CDR3 nucleotide sequence: TGTGCCAGCAGTCCCAGGACAGGGGTCAATGAAAAACTGTTTTTT. Amino acid sequence: CASSPRTGVNEKLFF.

This clonotype was detected only a few times. The CDR3 DNA reads TGCGCCAGCAGCTTGGGGTCGGGGCTTGAGAACACCGGGGAGCTGTTTTTT. It specifies CASSLGSGLENTGELFF. The rearrangement links TRBV5-1 to TRBJ2-2, with D possibly being TRBD1 or TRBD2 (5 bases each). The CDR3 consists of 17 residues. Trimming stripped 0 bases from V and 1 base from J, with 13 bases between. The germline gives CDR1 SGHRS, CDR2 YFSETQ. Full variable domain (rest looked up from reference TRBV5-1 and TRBJ2-2): KAGVTQTPRYLIKTRGQQVTLSCSPISGHRSVSWYQQTPGQGLQFLFEYFSETQRNKGNFPGRFSGRQFSNSRSEMNVSTLELGDSALYLCASSLGSGLENTGELFFGEGSRLTVL.

This clonotype was recorded a few times. V and J are TRBV2 and TRBJ1-1; D unresolved. Trimming took 0 bases from V and 1 from J, leaving 3 bases between them. This CDR3 is 13 amino acids long. The germline CDR1 and CDR2 sequences are SNHLY and FYNNEI. CDR3 sequence reads: CASSEAENTEAFF. The DNA of the CDR3 is TGTGCCAGCAGTGAAGCGGAGAACACTGAAGCTTTCTTT.

This clonotype was picked up a small number of times. The DNA of the CDR3 is TGTGCCATCAGTGAGTTCCGAATGGTCGGGGCCGGCACTGAAGCTTTCTTT. Translation gives CAISEFRMVGAGTEAFF. V is TRBV10-3 and J is TRBJ1-1; D may be TRBD1 (5 bases). The germline V gene has CDR1 ENHRY and CDR2 SYGVKD. The length of the CDR3 is 17 residues. V lost 1 base and J lost 4, with 19 bases in between.

This clonotype was observed at least ten times. J is TRBJ1-2 and V is TRBV3-1; D is perhaps TRBD1 (5 bases). The CDR3 is 12 residues long. V lost 6 bases and J lost 7, with 12 bases in between. Looked up from germline, CDR1 is LGHDT and CDR2 is YNNKEL (reference sequence). For the CDR3, the DNA is TGTGCCAGCAGTCCCAGGGATTTTGGCTACACCTTC. Translation gives CASSPRDFGYTF.

The V and J genes are TRBV3-1 and TRBJ1-2, with D possibly matching TRBD1 (6 bases). The CDR3 consists of 13 residues. Germline V gene sequence: CDR1 LGHDT, CDR2 YNNKEL (reference sequence). Trimming removed 1 base from V and 6 bases from J, with 9 bases in between. CDR3 amino acids: CASSQAGADGYTF. For the CDR3, the DNA is TGTGCCAGCAGCCAAGCAGGGGCGGATGGCTACACCTTC.

This clonotype has at least ten counts. The chain employs TRBV7-9 and TRBJ2-4; the D is unclear. CDR3 size: 15 residues. Per the germline V gene, CDR1 is SEHNR and CDR2 is FQNEAQ (reference sequence). Between the trimmed V and J ends, which lost 5 bases and 0 bases, there was a span of 11 bases. The CDR3 coding sequence is TGTGCCAGCAGCCCGGTGGGTTTAGCCAAAAACATTCAGTACTTC. Translating it yields CASSPVGLAKNIQYF.

V and J are TRBV27 and TRBJ2-1; D is undetermined. V was cut by 8 bases and J by 3 bases, with 5 bases left in between. CDR3 length: 11 amino acids. Germline values: CDR1 MNHEY, CDR2 SMNVEV (reference sequence). The CDR3 region has the DNA TGTGCCAGCGGATTCTACAATGAGCAGTTCTTC. It is translated as CASGFYNEQFF.